Listed below are T cell receptor beta chains from one sample, sequenced in a study of molecular identifiers for immune sequencing clone quantification. TCRdb redid the calling of the PCR reads with MiXCR, one entry per CDR3 protein. Here the sample spans over 50,000 distinct CDR3 sequences, 35% to 40% being singletons. The sample taken for sequencing was naive CD8+ T cells from blood, with Jurkat cell RNA spiked in. Every receptor here comes from a human donor in good health. Some libraries in this study had Jurkat cell RNA spiked in. Both conserved end residues are part of each CDR3. A D gene is named only where the DNA matches it firmly. Only some rows state a clone size, as once, few, many or a class for expanded clones.

cdr3_nt	cdr3_aa	j_call	d_call	v_call	clone_size
TGCAGTGCTAGAGATCTTCGGCCTTATACGCAGTATTTT	CSARDLRPYTQYF	TRBJ2-3	.	TRBV20-1	.
TGTGCCAGCAGTTTTAGCTCCTTAGGATCCTACGAGCAGTACTTC	CASSFSSLGSYEQYF	TRBJ2-7	.	TRBV12-3/TRBV12-4	few
TGTGCCAGCAGCTTGTTCGAGAGCACCGGGGAGCTGTTTTTT	CASSLFESTGELFF	TRBJ2-2	.	TRBV5-5	medium-sized
TGCGCCAGCAGCCAAGATATCACGGGGGGCTCCTACAATGAGCAGATCTTC	CASSQDITGGSYNEQIF	TRBJ2-1	.	TRBV4-3	.
TGTGCTAGCAGCTTAGGAGGGGGCAGTGGAGCCAAAAACACTCAGTACTTC	CASSLGGGSGAKNTQYF	TRBJ2-4	.	TRBV13	.
TGTGCCAGCAGAACGGGGACAGGAACTGAAGCTTTCTTT	CASRTGTGTEAFF	TRBJ1-1	TRBD1	TRBV6-2/TRBV6-3	few
TGTGCCAGCAGCCCTGCCTTGACAGAGCAGTTCTTC	CASSPALTEQFF	TRBJ2-1	.	TRBV7-6	many
TGCGCCAGCAGCCAATATAGCGGGAGCCCAGATACGCAGTATTTT	CASSQYSGSPDTQYF	TRBJ2-3	TRBD2	TRBV4-3	few
TGTGCCAGCAGTTTGACAGTATACAATCAGCCCCAGCAATTT	CASSLTVYNQPQQF	TRBJ1-5	.	TRBV12-3/TRBV12-4	once
TGTGCCAGCAGTTTTACTAGCCCTAGCACAGATACGCAGTATTTT	CASSFTSPSTDTQYF	TRBJ2-3	.	TRBV28	many
TGTGCCAGCAGGGGCGCAGGGGTGAGCACTGAAGCTTTCTTT	CASRGAGVSTEAFF	TRBJ1-1	.	TRBV3-1	few
TGTGCCAGCAGCTTTACGACTGACATTACAGATACGCAGTATTTT	CASSFTTDITDTQYF	TRBJ2-3	.	TRBV5-4	.
TGTGCCAGCAGCTTAGGAGGGGGCAGTGGAGCCAAAAACATTCAGTACTTC	CASSLGGGSGAKNIQYF	TRBJ2-4	TRBD1	TRBV13	.
TGCGCCAGCAGCCTGCTAGCGGGCGCCTCCTACAATGAGCAGTTCTTC	CASSLLAGASYNEQFF	TRBJ2-1	TRBD2	TRBV4-1	.
TGTGCCAGCAGCCCCCCGGTGAGGCGCACTAATGAAAAACTGTTTTTT	CASSPPVRRTNEKLFF	TRBJ1-4	.	TRBV11-2	few
TGTGCCAGCAGCTTAGGGCTTCGGGGACTAGGGGCCGAGACCCAGTACTTC	CASSLGLRGLGAETQYF	TRBJ2-5	TRBD2	TRBV7-8	many
TGTGCCATACCCATAGCGGGGAACACCGGGGAGCTGTTTTTT	CAIPIAGNTGELFF	TRBJ2-2	TRBD2	TRBV10-3	.
TGTGCCAGCCGCGGGTCTTATAGCAATCAGCCCCAGCATTTT	CASRGSYSNQPQHF	TRBJ1-5	.	TRBV12-3/TRBV12-4	.
TGTGCCAGCAGCGGGACTTCCGGGGAGCTGTTTTTT	CASSGTSGELFF	TRBJ2-2	.	TRBV7-7	few
TGCGCCAGCAGCCCCGCGGCCTACAATGAGCAGTTCTTC	CASSPAAYNEQFF	TRBJ2-1	.	TRBV4-3	many
TGTGCCAGCAGCCAATGGACAGGGGTTAAGCAGTACTTC	CASSQWTGVKQYF	TRBJ2-7	TRBD1	TRBV14	many
TGTGCCAGCAGCTCCGGGTTAGTAGCGGGAGAGGCTCAGTACTTC	CASSSGLVAGEAQYF	TRBJ2-4	TRBD2	TRBV7-9	.